This TCR beta chain was sequenced during a study of shared clonotypes between healthy human individuals. Study-level background: A donor's plate count was three for CD4 naive and three for CD4 memory; CD8 naive had two and CD8 memory one. Findings and caveats of the study: Sampling used blood alone; tissue repertoires probably differ.

Comment on this clone: Its antigen is not identified.

V was shortened by 6 bases and J by 5 bases, with 13 bases between the two germline ends. The CDR3 runs 13 residues. From germline, CDR1 is MDHEN and CDR2 SYDVKM. Profiling relied on immunoSEQ multiplex PCR, and the TCRdb table lists in-frame clones only, not all of them. The sample includes more than 550,000 clones, 55% to 80% of them seen just once. The V gene is TRBV28, the J gene TRBJ1-1; D is undetermined. The sample comprised memory CD4+ T cells sorted from blood. The subset denotes: CD45RA-negative fraction. This TCR derives from a woman under 40 in good health. The CDR3 nucleotides read TGTGCCAGCAGAAGCCAAGGACGGACTGAAGCTTTCTTT. This codes for CASRSQGRTEAFF.